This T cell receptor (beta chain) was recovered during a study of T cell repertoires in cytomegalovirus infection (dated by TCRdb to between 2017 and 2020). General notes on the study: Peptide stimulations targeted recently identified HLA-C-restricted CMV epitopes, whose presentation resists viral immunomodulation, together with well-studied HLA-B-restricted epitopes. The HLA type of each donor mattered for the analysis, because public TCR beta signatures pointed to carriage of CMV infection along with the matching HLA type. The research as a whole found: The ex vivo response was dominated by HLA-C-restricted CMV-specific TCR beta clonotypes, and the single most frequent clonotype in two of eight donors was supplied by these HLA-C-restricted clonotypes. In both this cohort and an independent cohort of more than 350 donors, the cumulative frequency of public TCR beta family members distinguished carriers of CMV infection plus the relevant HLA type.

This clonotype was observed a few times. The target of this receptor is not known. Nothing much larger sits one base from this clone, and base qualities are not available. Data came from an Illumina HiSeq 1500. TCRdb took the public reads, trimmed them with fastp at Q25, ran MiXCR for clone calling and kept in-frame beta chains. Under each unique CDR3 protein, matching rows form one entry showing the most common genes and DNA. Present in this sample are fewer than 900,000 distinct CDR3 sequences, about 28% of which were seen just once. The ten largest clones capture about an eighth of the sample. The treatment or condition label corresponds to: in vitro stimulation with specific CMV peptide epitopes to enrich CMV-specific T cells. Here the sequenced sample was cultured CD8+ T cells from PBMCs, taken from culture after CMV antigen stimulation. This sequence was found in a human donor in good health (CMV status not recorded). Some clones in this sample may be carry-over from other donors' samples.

This receptor carries the CDR3 CASLITRPNYGYTF. Read as DNA, the sequence is TGTGCCAGCTTGATAACGAGGCCTAACTATGGCTACACCTTC. The chain is encoded by TRBV6-1 joined to TRBJ1-2, with the D gene too uncertain to name. CDR1 MNHNS and CDR2 SASEGT are derived from the germline V gene. The CDR3 covers 14 residues, taking in both the cysteine and the phenylalanine. The DNA shown is the 42-base CDR3, in frame from base 1. V loses 8 bases, J loses 0 bases, and the germline ends lie 13 bases apart.